The present entry profiles one T cell receptor beta chain with its context. Its antigen is unknown. The CDR3 ends on some other residue instead of the conserved phenylalanine or tryptophan, so this is likely a read error. The data are from a study of tumor-infiltrating lymphocytes in primary liver carcinoma. Whole-study context: Measuring 4.2 to 10 cm across, the tumors were staged as T1-T3 N0M0.

Co-extraction yielded RNA and DNA from around 20-30 mg of unsorted bulk tissue. Germline V gene lookup returns CDR1 MDHEN and CDR2 SYDVKM. CDR3 length equals 14 residues. V was clipped by 4 bases and J by 5 bases, with 14 bases between them. cDNA specific to TCR beta was made from 500 ng of total RNA, with a constant-region primer employed for priming. Sequencing libraries for TCR beta derived from three nested multiplex PCR rounds that used slightly modified ARM-PCR. In the first two PCR rounds, TRBV1-TRBV30 forward primers were paired with a C-beta reverse primer, and each round lasted roughly 9 cycles. From the multiplex PCR reads, TCRdb called clonotypes with MiXCR, one entry per CDR3 protein. Among more than 70,000 distinct CDR3 sequences listed, roughly 69% were seen once. Findings and limits, study-wide: Pairs comparing tumor with adjacent tissue or blood overlapped less than pairs drawn from tumor regions.

This sequence originates from a man between 35 and 55 years old with primary liver carcinoma and hepatitis B virus infection. Input material: tumor-adjacent normal liver tissue. V usage is TRBV28 and J usage is TRBJ2-5; TRBD2 is a possible D gene (5 bases). Written as DNA, the CDR3 is TGTGCCAGCAGTTGGTCTGGGAGAGGGGAGACCCAGTACATC. It translates to CASSWSGRGETQYI.